Each of the 32 T cell receptor beta chains below was sequenced from the same sample in a study of beta chain features in type 1 diabetes (dated by TCRdb to between 2018 and 2020). The method behind the library was the immunoSEQ multiplex PCR assay. The entire isolated RNA was reverse transcribed using the High Capacity cDNA Reverse Transcription Kit, and thus expressed TCRB transcripts were sequenced. TCRdb retrieved this table from immuneACCESS and kept in-frame rearrangements only. Not all clones are present; in checked studies, unresolved V genes account for under half, and no reason is known for the remainder. For this sample the table gives 120,000 to 150,000 clones, of which about 10% were detected only once. The top ten clones comprise around 1.2% of the sample. The material sequenced was naive CD4+ T cells from blood. In light of the paper, this sample's cell subset or site label describes: true naive CD4+ T cells. The source is a man between 18 and 35 years old in good health.

This clone has only a few counts. The chain couples TRBV7-6 to TRBJ2-7; D possibly corresponds to TRBD1 (6 bases). Per germline, CDR1 SGHVS and CDR2 FNYEAQ. CDR3 size: 14 residues. Trimming shortened V by 2 bases and J by 4 bases, and 12 bases separated the two germline ends. Written as DNA, the CDR3 is TGTGCCAGCAGCTTATGGGCAGGGGTTTACGAGCAGTACTTC. Its protein product is CASSLWAGVYEQYF.

This clone occurred a few times. This chain joins TRBV5-1 and TRBJ1-2; 8 bases are a match to TRBD1. The CDR3 totals 14 residues. Germline trimming cut 0 bases from V and 6 bases from J; bases unmatched to any gene: 4. Germline V lookup: CDR1 SGHRS, CDR2 YFSETQ. CDR3 in amino acids: CASSLEQGENGYTF. As DNA, the CDR3 is TGCGCCAGCAGCTTGGAACAGGGGGAAAATGGCTACACCTTC. Full variable domain (missing parts from reference TRBV5-1 and TRBJ1-2): KAGVTQTPRYLIKTRGQQVTLSCSPISGHRSVSWYQQTPGQGLQFLFEYFSETQRNKGNFPGRFSGRQFSNSRSEMNVSTLELGDSALYLCASSLEQGENGYTFGSGTRLTVV.

This clone has just a few counts. The chain is built from TRBV6-5 and TRBJ2-7, with 8 bases identical to TRBD1. The CDR3 covers 13 residues. V trimming: 6 bases; J trimming: 3 bases; junction bases outside the gene matches: 4. Germline CDR1 reads MNHEY; CDR2 reads SVGAGI. The CDR3 DNA is TGTGCCAGCAGCAAAGGACAGGGCTACGAGCAGTACTTC. Its protein is CASSKGQGYEQYF.

The chain is built from TRBV27 and TRBJ2-3, with TRBD2 matching 14 bases. The V gene's germline CDR1 is MNHEY and CDR2 SMNVEV (reference sequence). V was pared by 3 bases and J by 3 bases, with 5 bases of the junction left unmatched. The CDR3 sequence is 17 residues long. This chain's CDR3 is CASSFGLAGGGTDTQYF. The CDR3 DNA follows: TGTGCCAGCAGTTTTGGACTAGCGGGGGGAGGAACAGATACGCAGTATTTT.

This clone was seen more than once but under ten times. The CDR3: CASSLDRGREQFF. The CDR3 DNA sequence: TGTGCCAGCAGCCTGGACAGGGGGCGCGAGCAGTTCTTC. This sequence joins TRBV7-2 and TRBJ2-1; 11 nucleotides line up with TRBD1. The CDR3 has 13 amino acids. The ends lost 5 bases at V and 10 bases at J; junction bases unmatched: 4. The germline gives CDR1 SGHTA, CDR2 FQGNSA.

This clone has a handful of counts. This chain links TRBV15 with TRBJ1-2; D gene ambiguous. CDR3 length equals 14 residues. The V gene lost 0 bases and the J gene lost 6 bases, with 11 bases spanning the gap. Germline assignment: CDR1 LNHNV and CDR2 YYDKDF (reference sequence). The CDR3 here is CATSRDQGGDGYTF. The CDR3 coding sequence is TGTGCCACCAGCAGAGATCAAGGAGGAGATGGCTACACCTTC.

This clone was seen only a few times. The V and J genes are TRBV28 and TRBJ1-6; the match to TRBD1 covers 11 bases. Trimming removed 7 bases from V and 6 bases from J; junction bases left unmatched: 8. The CDR3 has 16 residues. CDR1 and CDR2 (germline): MDHEN, SYDVKM. The CDR3 DNA follows: TGTGCCAGCACACGGGACAGGGGGGTGGGTAATTCACCCCTCCACTTT. Protein product: CASTRDRGVGNSPLHF.

This clone was found a few times. The V and J genes are TRBV11-2 and TRBJ2-1, with TRBD2 identical over 12 bases. The CDR3 is 17 amino acids. In germline, CDR1 is SGHAT, CDR2 FQNNGV. The ends lost 4 bases at V and 4 bases at J; junction bases unmatched: 8. The CDR3 bases are TGTGCCAGCAGCTCACCGGGGACTAGCGGGCCATACAATGAGCAGTTCTTC. Translated, it gives CASSSPGTSGPYNEQFF.

This clone was recorded a few times. Here the CDR3 reads CASSQEPGQLYEQYF. The CDR3 nucleotides are TGCGCCAGCAGCCAAGAGCCGGGACAGCTCTACGAGCAGTACTTC. The genes are TRBV4-3 and TRBJ2-7; 7 bases agree with TRBD1. Germline-derived CDR1 and CDR2 are LGHNA and YSLEER. Germline trimming cut 0 bases from V and 3 bases from J; bases unmatched to any gene: 5. There are 15 residues in the CDR3.

This clone was observed at least ten times. The V gene is TRBV7-9, the J gene TRBJ2-3; 7 nucleotides align to TRBD1. V trimming: 5 bases; J trimming: 6 bases; junction bases outside the gene matches: 14. The CDR3 has 16 residues. Per the germline V gene, CDR1 is SEHNR and CDR2 is FQNEAQ (reference sequence). DNA of the CDR3: TGTGCCAGCAGCCTGACAGGGTCTATACACACGGATACGCAGTATTTT. Translation: CASSLTGSIHTDTQYF. Using reference TRBV7-9 and TRBJ2-3 for the parts outside the CDR3, the full variable domain is DTGVSQNPRHKITKRGQNVTFRCDPISEHNRLYWYRQTLGQGPEFLTYFQNEAQLEKSRLLSDRFSAERPKGSFSTLEIQRTEQGDSAMYLCASSLTGSIHTDTQYFGPGTRLTVL.

This clone was picked up a small number of times. The genes are TRBV7-9 and TRBJ1-2; TRBD1 aligns across 8 bases. In germline, CDR1 is SEHNR, CDR2 FQNEAQ (reference sequence). Trimming cost V 5 bases and J 7 bases; bases outside gene matches: 3. This CDR3 has 12 residues. CDR3 sequence: CASSQGAGGYTF. The CDR3 nucleotides read TGTGCCAGCAGCCAGGGGGCGGGTGGCTACACCTTC.

This clone showed up many times. The V and J genes are TRBV7-2 and TRBJ2-1; 9 nucleotides line up with TRBD2. Germline-derived CDR1 and CDR2 are SGHTA and FQGNSA. The ends lost 2 bases at V and 3 bases at J; junction bases unmatched: 8. The CDR3 consists of 17 residues. In nucleotides, the CDR3 is TGTGCCAGCAGCTTACCTCGCGGGGGGGAATACTACAATGAGCAGTTCTTC. Amino acids: CASSLPRGGEYYNEQFF.

This clone has a count of ten or more. The CDR3 coding sequence is TGTGCCTGGACCCGAGATCATGGTACGCAGTATTTT. Protein product: CAWTRDHGTQYF. The chain uses TRBV30 and TRBJ2-3; D is unclear. V lost 4 bases and J 8 bases, leaving 13 bases between the germline ends. The CDR3 totals 12 residues. Germline V CDR1 and CDR2: GTSNPN, SVGIG (reference sequence).

This clone was seen a few times. The chain carries TRBV6-5 and TRBJ2-7; 10 bases are shared with TRBD1. Looked up from germline, CDR1 is MNHEY and CDR2 is SVGAGI. The CDR3 is made up of 16 amino acids. V shed 0 bases and J 0 bases; nucleotides not matched to a gene: 2. The CDR3 spells CASSYSGTGVSYEQYF. In DNA form, the CDR3 reads TGTGCCAGCAGTTACTCGGGGACAGGGGTCTCCTACGAGCAGTACTTC.

This clone appeared a few times. This chain links TRBV5-1 with TRBJ2-1; D possibly corresponds to TRBD1 (5 bases). Germline V lookup: CDR1 SGHRS, CDR2 YFSETQ. Trimming cost V 3 bases and J 5 bases, with 15 bases left between them. The CDR3 is 15 residues long. The CDR3 coding sequence is TGCGCCAGCAGCTCGCAAGGGGTCCGGAACAATGAGCAGTTCTTC. Amino acid sequence: CASSSQGVRNNEQFF. The full variable domain, rest sourced from reference TRBV5-1 and TRBJ2-1, is KAGVTQTPRYLIKTRGQQVTLSCSPISGHRSVSWYQQTPGQGLQFLFEYFSETQRNKGNFPGRFSGRQFSNSRSEMNVSTLELGDSALYLCASSSQGVRNNEQFFGPGTRLTVL.

J is TRBJ1-2 and V is TRBV18; 7 nucleotides line up with TRBD1. The CDR3 covers 17 residues. Germline loops: CDR1 KGHSH, CDR2 LQKENI. Trimming cost V 4 bases and J 4 bases; bases outside gene matches: 15. The CDR3: CASSLFRDSSSIYGYTF. The CDR3 DNA follows: TGTGCCAGCTCACTTTTCCGGGACAGCTCATCTATCTATGGCTACACCTTC.

As to this clone: Other DNA sequences in the sample encode the same CDR3. The V and J genes are TRBV27 and TRBJ2-3, with D hard to call. The CDR3 is made up of 13 amino acids. The V end was cut by 4 bases, the J end by 0 bases, with 5 bases between. The germline V gene encodes CDR1 MNHEY and CDR2 SMNVEV (reference sequence). The DNA of the CDR3 is TGTGCCAGCAGTTCCCCTAGCACAGATACGCAGTATTTT. Translating gives CASSSPSTDTQYF.

The CDR3, as DNA: TGCGCCAGCAGCTTGGGCCCGACAGAGTTCGGGTGGAATTCACCCCTCCACTTT. This translates into CASSLGPTEFGWNSPLHF. The genes are TRBV5-1 and TRBJ1-6; a possible D gene is TRBD1 (5 bases). V dropped 0 bases and J dropped 7 bases, with 20 bases sitting between them. CDR3 length: 18 residues. Germline V gene lookup returns CDR1 SGHRS and CDR2 YFSETQ. Based on the CDR3 plus reference TRBV5-1 and TRBJ1-6, the full variable domain is KAGVTQTPRYLIKTRGQQVTLSCSPISGHRSVSWYQQTPGQGLQFLFEYFSETQRNKGNFPGRFSGRQFSNSRSEMNVSTLELGDSALYLCASSLGPTEFGWNSPLHFGNGTRLTVT.

The chain recombines TRBV7-9 with TRBJ2-1; TRBD2 matches at 9 bases. CDR1 and CDR2 (germline): SEHNR, FQNEAQ (reference sequence). V shed 1 base, J shed 4 bases, and the junction held 5 bases outside the gene matches. There are 16 residues in the CDR3. CDR3 in amino acids: CASSLGLAGLYNEQFF. The CDR3 DNA sequence: TGTGCCAGCAGCTTAGGGCTAGCGGGGCTATACAATGAGCAGTTCTTC.

At least ten counts were recorded for this clone. The chain recombines TRBV29-1 with TRBJ2-1; TRBD1 agrees at 10 bases. V was clipped by 7 bases and J by 3 bases; unmatched bases: 3. CDR3 length equals 13 residues. Germline-derived CDR1 and CDR2 are SQVTM and ANQGSEA. This CDR3 is CSARTGGYNEQFF. The CDR3 nucleotides read TGCAGCGCCCGGACAGGGGGCTACAATGAGCAGTTCTTC.

This clone occurred a few times. This chain uses TRBV7-2 with TRBJ2-7; TRBD1 matches at 8 bases. Germline CDR1 and CDR2: SGHTA and FQGNSA. V shed 1 base, J shed 7 bases, and the junction held 9 bases outside the gene matches. The CDR3 spans 15 residues. This CDR3 is CASSLVPGGSGEQYF. The CDR3 DNA is TGTGCCAGCAGCTTAGTGCCAGGGGGCTCAGGGGAGCAGTACTTC. Looking up the rest from reference TRBV7-2 and TRBJ2-7 gives the full variable domain: GAGVSQSPSNKVTEKGKDVELRCDPISGHTALYWYRQSLGQGLEFLIYFQGNSAPDKSGLPSDRFSAERTGGSVSTLTIQRTQQEDSAVYLCASSLVPGGSGEQYFGPGTRLTVT.

This clone showed up just a few times. This chain links TRBV5-1 with TRBJ2-2, with a possible D match to TRBD1 (6 bases). This CDR3 contains 16 residues. Germline V gives CDR1 SGHRS, CDR2 YFSETQ. The V and J ends lost 3 bases and 6 bases respectively, with 18 bases between them. CDR3 bases: TGCGCCAGCAGCTCCACGACAGGCCAACTCGCCGGGGAGCTGTTTTTT. It codes for CASSSTTGQLAGELFF.

Only a few counts were recorded for this clone. V and J are TRBV5-1 and TRBJ2-3; the match to TRBD2 covers 16 bases. This CDR3 contains 17 residues. The V gene's germline CDR1 is SGHRS and CDR2 YFSETQ. Trimming at V came to 3 bases and at J to 4 bases, leaving 5 bases not matched to a gene. As DNA, the CDR3 is TGCGCCAGCAGCTCCGGGACTAGCGGGGGGGCATCAGATACGCAGTATTTT. Protein sequence: CASSSGTSGGASDTQYF.

The rearrangement joins TRBV4-2 to TRBJ2-5; 9 positions agree with TRBD2. Near its end, the DNA agrees better with TRBJ2-7, so the J call may be wrong. CDR1 is LGHNA, CDR2 YNFKEQ, per germline. This CDR3 is 14 amino acids long. The CDR3 DNA follows: TGTGCCAGCAGGACTAGCGGAAAAGTTTACGAGCAGTACTTC. This codes for CASRTSGKVYEQYF.

The DNA of the CDR3 is TGCAGCGTTGAAAGCGTCCTGGGCACTGAAGCTTTCTTT. Protein product: CSVESVLGTEAFF. The rearrangement joins TRBV29-1 to TRBJ1-1; no firm D call. The germline V gene has CDR1 SQVTM and CDR2 ANQGSEA. This CDR3 has 13 residues. V shed 2 bases and J shed 4 bases, with 11 bases lying between them. Based on the CDR3 plus reference TRBV29-1 and TRBJ1-1, the full variable domain is SAVISQKPSRDICQRGTSLTIQCQVDSQVTMMFWYRQQPGQSLTLIATANQGSEATYESGFVIDKFPISRPNLTFSTLTVSNMSPEDSSIYLCSVESVLGTEAFFGQGTRLTVV.

This clone has more than one count but fewer than ten. V and J are TRBV28 and TRBJ2-7; D not resolved. CDR3 length: 12 amino acids. V shed 4 bases and J shed 3 bases, with 7 bases lying between them. CDR1 is MDHEN and CDR2 is SYDVKM in the germline V gene. In DNA form, the CDR3 reads TGTGCCAGCAGTTCGGCGGACTACGAGCAGTACTTC. This encodes CASSSADYEQYF.

In its sample, this clone was seen a few times. This rearrangement joins TRBV7-9 to TRBJ2-7; 7 bases map to TRBD1. The CDR3 covers 15 residues. Germline CDR1 SEHNR, CDR2 FQNEAQ (reference sequence). V dropped 5 bases and J dropped 5; count of bases not matched to a gene: 12. Here the CDR3 DNA reads TGTGCCAGCAGCCAAGAGGGACAGAGGTCCGACGAGCAGTACTTC. The encoded protein is CASSQEGQRSDEQYF.

V usage is TRBV30 and J usage is TRBJ1-6; D might be TRBD1 (6 bases). The CDR3 spans 14 residues. V lost 4 bases and J lost 8, with 15 bases in between. In germline, CDR1 is GTSNPN, CDR2 SVGIG (reference sequence). The CDR3 region has the DNA TGTGCCTGGATAGGCCAACACAGGGATTCACCCCTCCACTTT. As protein: CAWIGQHRDSPLHF.

This rearrangement joins TRBV6-5 to TRBJ2-7, with D tentatively TRBD1 (5 bases). The germline gives CDR1 MNHEY, CDR2 SVGAGI. The CDR3 consists of 16 residues. V dropped 0 bases and J dropped 4 bases, with 16 bases sitting between them. CDR3 amino acids: CASSYSRTRVGYEQYF. CDR3 sequence (DNA): TGTGCCAGCAGTTACTCGCGGACCAGGGTGGGATACGAGCAGTACTTC.

This clone was detected a few times. This chain joins TRBV7-9 and TRBJ1-1; D is undetermined. V was trimmed by 6 bases and J by 6 bases, leaving 11 bases between them. The germline V gene has CDR1 SEHNR and CDR2 FQNEAQ (reference sequence). The CDR3 loop spans 12 amino acids. The CDR3 nucleotides read TGTGCCAGCAGTCTGGGGAGCGCTGAAGCTTTCTTT. Its translation: CASSLGSAEAFF.

This sequence joins TRBV5-1 and TRBJ1-2, with TRBD1 matching over 8 bases. Trimming cost V 0 bases and J 12 bases; bases outside gene matches: 7. The CDR3 length is 13 residues. In germline, CDR1 is SGHRS, CDR2 YFSETQ. CDR3: CASSLVGQGENTF. In DNA, the CDR3 is TGCGCCAGCAGCTTGGTTGGACAGGGAGAAAACACCTTC.

The chain joins TRBV7-9 to TRBJ2-5; the match to TRBD1 covers 7 bases. With 5 bases clipped from V and 2 bases from J, the junction kept 8 bases outside the gene matches. Germline assignment: CDR1 SEHNR and CDR2 FQNEAQ (reference sequence). This CDR3 spans 15 amino acids. CDR3 residues: CASSPRDRVQETQYF. DNA for the CDR3: TGTGCCAGCAGCCCCCGAGACAGGGTTCAAGAGACCCAGTACTTC.